The 21 T cell receptor beta chains reported below all come from one sample, sequenced in a study of response to subunit inactivated influenza vaccine. Each CDR3 protein gets one entry after TCRdb re-called the RT-PCR reads with MiXCR. The sample lists about 190,000 distinct CDR3 sequences, roughly an eighth occurring once. Sequencing used CD8+ T cells sorted from PBMCs, obtained around 5 days after vaccination. All receptors come from a man aged 45 to 65 who received an inactivated influenza vaccine.

The sample holds a few counts of this clonotype. The CDR3 spells CASSLGRGQQETQYF. The CDR3 region has the DNA TGTGCCAGCAGCTTAGGGAGGGGCCAACAAGAGACCCAGTACTTC. V gene TRBV11-2 combines with J gene TRBJ2-5; the D gene is possibly TRBD2 (6 bases). Trimming removed 1 base from V and 2 bases from J, with 11 bases in between. Germline loops: CDR1 SGHAT, CDR2 FQNNGV. This CDR3 comprises 15 residues. The full variable domain, rest sourced from reference TRBV11-2 and TRBJ2-5, is EAGVAQSPRYKIIEKRQSVAFWCNPISGHATLYWYQQILGQGPKLLIQFQNNGVVDDSQLPKDRFSAERLKGVDSTLKIQPAKLEDSAVYLCASSLGRGQQETQYFGPGTRLLVL.

This clonotype appeared a few times. The chain recombines TRBV29-1 with TRBJ2-5; D is possibly TRBD2 (6 bases). The CDR3 sequence is 13 residues long. Trimming removed 2 bases from V and 3 bases from J, with 10 bases in between. Germline V gives CDR1 SQVTM, CDR2 ANQGSEA. DNA for the CDR3: TGCAGCGTTGAAACCCGACTAGAAGAGACCCAGTACTTC. It specifies CSVETRLEETQYF.

The chain carries TRBV12-3 or TRBV12-4 and TRBJ2-1; 8 bases align to TRBD1. The CDR3 is made up of 15 amino acids. Trimming at V came to 5 bases and at J to 6 bases, leaving 9 bases not matched to a gene. CDR3 sequence (DNA): TGTGCCAGCAGTCCCTGGGGGACAGGCAGCAATGAGCAGTTCTTC. Translating gives CASSPWGTGSNEQFF.

Ten or more counts support this clonotype. J is TRBJ2-3 and V is TRBV15; D is perhaps TRBD2 (5 bases). The CDR3 covers 16 residues. Germline CDR1 reads LNHNV; CDR2 reads YYDKDF (reference sequence). Trimming cost V 3 bases and J 3 bases, with 16 bases left between them. The CDR3 region is CATSRRAWEPTDTQYF. The CDR3 coding sequence is TGTGCCACCAGCAGGAGGGCCTGGGAGCCGACAGATACGCAGTATTTT.

A few counts support this clonotype. The V call is TRBV13, the J call TRBJ1-1, with D perhaps matching TRBD1 (5 bases). The CDR3 contains 14 residues. Germline V gives CDR1 PRHDT, CDR2 FYEKMQ (reference sequence). Trimming left V 3 bases short and J 1 base short, with 9 bases between. CDR3 protein: CASSLEQANTEAFF. The CDR3 bases are TGTGCCAGCAGCTTGGAACAGGCGAACACTGAAGCTTTCTTT.

This clonotype came up a few times. V gene TRBV7-2 combines with J gene TRBJ2-1, with D maybe TRBD2 (6 bases). Germline CDR1 reads SGHTA; CDR2 reads FQGNSA. This CDR3 comprises 13 residues. V dropped 5 bases and J dropped 9 bases, with 14 bases sitting between them. For the CDR3, the DNA is TGTGCCAGCAGCATCCCTGGCGGGACTGAGCAGTTCTTC. Its translation: CASSIPGGTEQFF. The full variable domain, its missing parts supplied by reference TRBV7-2 and TRBJ2-1, is GAGVSQSPSNKVTEKGKDVELRCDPISGHTALYWYRQSLGQGLEFLIYFQGNSAPDKSGLPSDRFSAERTGGSVSTLTIQRTQQEDSAVYLCASSIPGGTEQFFGPGTRLTVL.

This clonotype was counted a few times. This sequence joins TRBV7-2 and TRBJ2-7, with 9 bases aligning to TRBD2. V gave up 2 bases and J gave up 4 bases; unmatched junction bases: 6. Germline V CDR1 and CDR2: SGHTA, FQGNSA. CDR3 length equals 15 residues. This CDR3 is CASSLSGGGAYEQYF. The DNA for the CDR3 is TGTGCCAGCAGCTTATCAGGCGGGGGGGCGTACGAGCAGTACTTC.

This clonotype was observed many times. V usage is TRBV2 and J usage is TRBJ2-7; 8 bases map to TRBD2. The length of the CDR3 is 15 residues. The germline V gene encodes CDR1 SNHLY and CDR2 FYNNEI. V shed 1 base, J shed 2 bases, and the junction held 4 bases outside the gene matches. The CDR3 region is CASSEGIAGPYEQYF. Written as DNA, the CDR3 is TGTGCCAGCAGTGAAGGGATAGCGGGACCCTACGAGCAGTACTTC.

This clonotype was seen only a few times. The CDR3 loop reads CASSLDPLSLAGELFF. In DNA, the CDR3 is TGTGCCAGCAGCTTGGATCCTCTGAGCCTGGCCGGGGAGCTGTTTTTT. This chain links TRBV5-6 with TRBJ2-2; D is undetermined. Trimming cost V 0 bases and J 6 bases, with 15 bases left between them. The CDR3 totals 16 residues. CDR1 and CDR2 from the germline V gene are SGHDT and YYEEEE.

This clonotype was detected only a few times. The rearrangement joins TRBV6-2 or TRBV6-3 to TRBJ1-5; D is possibly TRBD1 (6 bases). From germline, CDR1 is MNHEY and CDR2 SVGEGT. Trimming removed 6 bases at V and 5 bases at J, with 20 bases between. The CDR3 spans 16 residues. For the CDR3, the DNA is TGTGCCAGCAGCATGAACTTAAGGGGGGCATATCAGCCCCAGCATTTT. This gives the protein CASSMNLRGAYQPQHF.

The chain has TRBV5-6 and TRBJ2-5; a possible D gene is TRBD2 (6 bases). V was clipped by 2 bases and J by 5 bases, with 13 bases between them. Germline V lookup: CDR1 SGHDT, CDR2 YYEEEE. The CDR3 runs 14 residues. This chain's CDR3 is CASSFGGSRETQYF. The CDR3 nucleotides read TGTGCCAGCAGCTTCGGGGGAAGTAGGGAGACCCAGTACTTC.

This clonotype was seen ten or more times. This rearrangement joins TRBV7-8 to TRBJ2-3; 11 bases map to TRBD2. Looked up from germline, CDR1 is SGHVS and CDR2 is FQNEAQ. The CDR3 sequence is 17 residues long. The junction had 5 bases not matched to a gene; V was cut back by 2 bases and J by 1 base. DNA for the CDR3: TGTGCCAGCAGCTTATCTCTAGCGGGAGGCGGCACAGATACGCAGTATTTT. It encodes CASSLSLAGGGTDTQYF.

This clonotype was seen only a few times. At one end, the junction sequence differs from germline, possibly due to a read error. The chain couples TRBV4-2 to TRBJ2-3; possibly TRBD1 for D (5 bases). This CDR3 spans 16 amino acids. Germline lookup yields CDR1 LGHNA and CDR2 YNFKEQ. The CDR3 sequence is CASSQDGAFGTDTQYF. CDR3 DNA: TGCGCCAGCAGCCAAGATGGGGCTTTTGGCACAGATACGCAGTATTTT.

This clonotype was detected ten times or more. The rearrangement joins TRBV5-1 to TRBJ2-3, with TRBD2 identical over 10 bases. The V gene end was trimmed by 3 bases and the J gene end by 2 bases; junction bases not matched to a gene: 3. The CDR3 is made up of 15 amino acids. Per germline, CDR1 SGHRS and CDR2 YFSETQ. Here the CDR3 reads CASSWTSGFTDTQYF. The CDR3 coding sequence is TGCGCCAGCAGCTGGACTAGCGGTTTCACAGATACGCAGTATTTT.

A few counts support this clonotype. The rearrangement uses TRBV19 and TRBJ1-2; 7 nucleotides match TRBD1. Trimming at V came to 10 bases and at J to 3 bases, leaving 14 bases not matched to a gene. CDR3 length: 15 residues. The germline CDR1 and CDR2 sequences are LNHDA and SQIVND (reference sequence). Here the CDR3 DNA reads TGTGCCACGGACCCCGGGACAGAGCTTTACTATGGCTACACCTTC. It is translated as CATDPGTELYYGYTF.

J is TRBJ1-5 and V is TRBV12-3 or TRBV12-4; D might be TRBD1 (6 bases). V lost 5 bases and J lost 5, with 19 bases in between. The CDR3 covers 16 residues. The CDR3 nucleotides read TGTGCCAGCAGTCGTTTGCTGGGGACATTAGATCAGCCCCAGCATTTT. Translated: CASSRLLGTLDQPQHF.

J is TRBJ2-7 and V is TRBV6-2 or TRBV6-3; 10 bases are shared with TRBD1. Trimming removed 6 bases from V and 3 bases from J; junction bases left unmatched: 8. The CDR3 runs to 15 residues. Germline V gene data show CDR1 as MNHEY and CDR2 as SVGEGT. The CDR3 sequence is CASREGTGVSYEQYF. CDR3 nucleotide sequence: TGTGCCAGCAGAGAGGGGACAGGGGTTAGCTACGAGCAGTACTTC.

This clonotype was detected only a few times. The chain uses TRBV7-8 and TRBJ2-3; TRBD2 is a possible D gene (5 bases). Germline assignment: CDR1 SGHVS and CDR2 FQNEAQ. CDR3 length equals 16 residues. V lost 2 bases to trimming and J lost 2 bases, with 14 bases between them. The chain's CDR3 is CASSLPEEEVTDTQYF. CDR3 in DNA: TGTGCCAGCAGCTTACCCGAGGAGGAAGTCACAGATACGCAGTATTTT.

This clonotype was seen only a few times. This chain connects TRBV7-8 to TRBJ2-1, with D possibly matching TRBD1 (6 bases). Germline V gene sequence: CDR1 SGHVS, CDR2 FQNEAQ. This CDR3 is 17 amino acids long. V shed 5 bases and J shed 8 bases, with 25 bases lying between them. The CDR3 nucleotides read TGTGCCAGCAGCAGCCACCAGACAGGCCGGACGGGTCATGAGCAGTTCTTC. As protein: CASSSHQTGRTGHEQFF.

V is TRBV7-2 and J is TRBJ2-3; 11 bases are shared with TRBD2. CDR3 length: 16 amino acids. The trim removed 4 bases at V and 2 bases at J, leaving 5 bases unmatched. The germline V gene encodes CDR1 SGHTA and CDR2 FQGNSA. CDR3 protein: CASSSTSGGYTDTQYF. DNA for the CDR3: TGTGCCAGCAGCTCCACTAGCGGGGGATACACAGATACGCAGTATTTT.

This rearrangement joins TRBV6-2 or TRBV6-3 to TRBJ2-5, with 7 bases aligning to TRBD2. Unmatched junction bases numbered 6, after V lost 2 bases and J lost 3 bases. The CDR3 is 15 residues long. From germline, CDR1 is MNHEY and CDR2 SVGEGT. The CDR3 loop is CASSYLAGVEETQYF. The CDR3 region has the DNA TGTGCCAGCAGTTACCTGGCGGGGGTGGAAGAGACCCAGTACTTC.